The 23 T cell receptor beta chains in this list originate from one sample, sequenced in a study of T cell responses to AZD1222 COVID-19 vaccine. Generated by immunoSEQ multiplex PCR, the TCRdb table keeps only in-frame clones and is missing some. The sample includes more than 70,000 clones, roughly 85% of them seen just once. The sample was peripheral blood, taken on day 0 of AZD1222 vaccination. These receptors were collected from an adult in good health.

The V gene is TRBV5-1, the J gene TRBJ1-1, with 7 positions matching TRBD1. The junction had 0 bases not matched to a gene; V was cut back by 1 base and J by 3 bases. The CDR3 spans 13 residues. Germline-derived CDR1 and CDR2 are SGHRS and YFSETQ. The CDR3 is CASSLTGDTEAFF. As DNA, the CDR3 is TGCGCCAGCAGCTTGACAGGGGACACTGAAGCTTTCTTT.

V is TRBV7-2 and J is TRBJ2-5, with D possibly TRBD2 on 5 matching bases. V lost 3 bases and J 5 bases, leaving 10 bases between the germline ends. The CDR3 consists of 13 residues. CDR1 SGHTA and CDR2 FQGNSA come from the germline V gene. CDR3 bases: TGTGCCAGCAGCTTCGGAGGTTTGGAGACCCAGTACTTC. Protein: CASSFGGLETQYF.

This clone was counted a single time. V usage is TRBV3-1 (or the pseudogene TRBV3-2) and J usage is TRBJ2-3, with no clear D. Between the trimmed V and J ends, which lost 0 bases and 1 base, there was a span of 5 bases. The CDR3 runs 14 residues. Germline V gene data show CDR1 as LGHDT and CDR2 as YNNKEL (reference sequence). This chain's CDR3 is CASSQEWGTDTQYF. As DNA, the CDR3 is TGTGCCAGCAGCCAAGAATGGGGCACAGATACGCAGTATTTT.

The chain joins TRBV28 to TRBJ1-4; D is uncertain. Trimming shortened V by 6 bases and J by 5 bases, and 13 bases separated the two germline ends. The germline V gene has CDR1 MDHEN and CDR2 SYDVKM. This CDR3 contains 14 residues. The CDR3: CASRFSLSNEKLFF. The CDR3 DNA reads TGTGCCAGCAGGTTCAGTCTCTCCAATGAAAAACTGTTTTTT.

The chain joins TRBV5-8 to TRBJ2-7; a possible D gene is TRBD1 (5 bases). This CDR3 has 15 residues. Looked up from germline, CDR1 is SGHTS and CDR2 is YDEGEE. V was pared by 4 bases and J by 2 bases, with 16 bases between. Written as DNA, the CDR3 is TGTGCCAGCAGCCCAAGGGGTGGTTTGACCTACGAGCAGTACTTC. It encodes CASSPRGGLTYEQYF.

The rearrangement uses TRBV28 and TRBJ1-2, with 7 positions matching TRBD1. Germline lookup yields CDR1 MDHEN and CDR2 SYDVKM. Trimming took 7 bases from V and 3 from J; bases not matched to a gene: 8. The CDR3 consists of 14 residues. The CDR3 sequence: CASKRTGVDYGYTF. CDR3 bases: TGTGCCAGCAAACGAACAGGGGTGGACTATGGCTACACCTTC.

The genes are TRBV14 and TRBJ2-3; the match to TRBD2 covers 13 bases. Trimming removed 6 bases from V and 1 base from J; junction bases left unmatched: 13. The CDR3 covers 19 residues. Germline V gene data show CDR1 as SGHDN and CDR2 as FVKESK. The CDR3 DNA follows: TGTGCCAGCAGGCGGGGACCCGGGACTAGCGGGATCGGCACAGATACGCAGTATTTT. Translation: CASRRGPGTSGIGTDTQYF.

This clone has only a few counts. The V gene is TRBV27, the J gene TRBJ2-3, with TRBD2 matching 8 bases. V trimming: 3 bases; J trimming: 2 bases; junction bases outside the gene matches: 10. Per germline, CDR1 MNHEY and CDR2 SMNVEV (reference sequence). The CDR3 is 17 amino acids. The CDR3 DNA reads as TGTGCCAGCAGTTTCGGGATATTAGCGGGATCCACAGATACGCAGTATTTT. This sequence encodes CASSFGILAGSTDTQYF.

This chain connects TRBV11-2 to TRBJ2-1; D might be TRBD2 (5 bases). The CDR3 runs 13 residues. V shed 4 bases and J shed 6 bases, with 10 bases lying between them. Germline V CDR1 and CDR2: SGHAT, FQNNGV. The CDR3 protein is CASSSRTVNEQFF. For the CDR3, the DNA is TGTGCCAGCAGCTCTCGGACTGTCAATGAGCAGTTCTTC.

The gene calls are TRBV9 and TRBJ1-6; D might be TRBD1 (5 bases). Germline V CDR1 and CDR2: SGDLS, YYNGEE. V lost 3 bases and J lost 10, with 14 bases in between. There are 14 residues in the CDR3. The chain's CDR3 is CASSAQGGESPLHF. Written as DNA, the CDR3 is TGTGCCAGCAGCGCTCAAGGAGGGGAATCACCCCTCCACTTT.

The chain recombines TRBV28 with TRBJ1-6; the D is unclear. Germline V CDR1 and CDR2: MDHEN, SYDVKM. The CDR3 extends over 12 amino acids. The germline V and J ends were trimmed by 8 bases and 10 bases, with 12 bases remaining between them. The CDR3 region is CASQLQRSPLHF. For the CDR3, the DNA is TGTGCCAGCCAACTACAAAGATCACCCCTCCACTTT.

The rearrangement uses TRBV5-3 and TRBJ1-4; D is unresolved. TRBV5-3 is an ORF for which the function is uncertain. This CDR3 is built from 14 residues. The V end was cut by 2 bases, the J end by 8 bases, with 13 bases between. CDR3 sequence: CARSLGREVEKLFF. CDR3 nucleotide sequence: TGTGCCAGAAGCTTAGGTCGGGAGGTGGAAAAACTGTTTTTT.

This clone was recorded once. The CDR3 DNA is TGTGCCAGCAGCCAGGGTCCTGAGCAGTTCTTC. It translates to CASSQGPEQFF. The rearrangement joins TRBV3-1 (or the pseudogene TRBV3-2) to TRBJ2-1; D call uncertain. Germline V gene data show CDR1 as LGHDT and CDR2 as YNNKEL (reference sequence). The CDR3 is made up of 11 amino acids. Trimming took off 3 bases at V and 9 bases at J, with 6 bases between the two ends.

The V and J genes are TRBV6-2 or TRBV6-3 and TRBJ1-1; D remains ambiguous. From germline, CDR1 is MNHEY and CDR2 SVGEGT. This CDR3 spans 13 amino acids. The V and J ends lost 5 bases and 3 bases respectively, with 10 bases between them. In DNA form, the CDR3 reads TGTGCCAGCAGTCCAAGGACGGACACTGAAGCTTTCTTT. This codes for CASSPRTDTEAFF.

The gene calls are TRBV27 and TRBJ2-1; TRBD2 agrees at 12 bases. This CDR3 region has 16 residues. V dropped 7 bases and J dropped 9; count of bases not matched to a gene: 13. Per germline, CDR1 MNHEY and CDR2 SMNVEV (reference sequence). The CDR3 DNA reads as TGTGCCAGCACCTCACCTAGCGGGAGGGCCGGTATTGAGCAGTTCTTC. Amino acids: CASTSPSGRAGIEQFF.

The chain employs TRBV5-1 and TRBJ2-1; TRBD2 might be the D (6 bases). The CDR3 is made up of 16 amino acids. V lost 4 bases, J lost 5 bases, and 19 bases lay in between. The germline V gene encodes CDR1 SGHRS and CDR2 YFSETQ. CDR3 bases: TGCGCCAGCAGCCCGGGACTTGCCCCTCTAAACAATGAGCAGTTCTTC. Translating it yields CASSPGLAPLNNEQFF.

J is TRBJ2-1 and V is TRBV9, with 11 bases identical to TRBD1. Trimming removed 0 bases from V and 8 bases from J; junction bases left unmatched: 7. Germline lookup yields CDR1 SGDLS and CDR2 YYNGEE. The CDR3 extends over 16 amino acids. The CDR3 DNA follows: TGTGCCAGCAGCGTAGACGGGACAGGGGGTTACGATGAGCAGTTCTTC. It specifies CASSVDGTGGYDEQFF.

The chain uses TRBV28 and TRBJ2-7, with 7 bases lining up with TRBD2. Germline loops: CDR1 MDHEN, CDR2 SYDVKM. J lost 3 bases, V lost 7 bases, and 15 bases had no gene match. The CDR3 loop spans 16 amino acids. CDR3: CASTIPLGGGYYEQYF. DNA for the CDR3: TGTGCCAGCACCATTCCGCTGGGGGGAGGGTACTACGAGCAGTACTTC.

The chain uses TRBV2 and TRBJ2-3; TRBD2 matches at 10 bases. The V segment lost 4 bases and the J segment 3 bases; nucleotides outside the gene matches: 1. The length of the CDR3 is 14 residues. Germline V CDR1 and CDR2: SNHLY, FYNNEI. CDR3 DNA sequence: TGTGCCAGCAGTGCACTAGCGGGGACAGATACGCAGTATTTT. It encodes CASSALAGTDTQYF.

CDR3 nucleotides: TGTGCCAGCAGCCTCCGCCTCGAGTACGAGCAGTACTTC. As protein: CASSLRLEYEQYF. V usage is TRBV3-1 (or the pseudogene TRBV3-2) and J usage is TRBJ2-7; D not resolved. Trimming pared 4 bases from V and 4 bases from J, leaving 11 bases between. The CDR3 extends over 13 amino acids. Germline assignment: CDR1 LGHDT and CDR2 YNNKEL (reference sequence).

The V gene is TRBV28, the J gene TRBJ1-3; the D is unclear. The CDR3 runs to 15 residues. Between the trimmed V and J ends, which lost 3 bases and 3 bases, there was a span of 12 bases. CDR1 and CDR2 from the germline V gene are MDHEN and SYDVKM. This CDR3 reads CASSLGLFSGNTIYF. The CDR3, as DNA: TGTGCCAGCAGTTTGGGCCTGTTCAGTGGAAACACCATATATTTT.

This clone has just one count. This rearrangement joins TRBV6-5 to TRBJ1-6; the D is unclear. The germline gives CDR1 MNHEY, CDR2 SVGAGI. CDR3 length equals 13 residues. V was pared by 6 bases and J by 10 bases, with 13 bases between. The CDR3 protein is CASSSTPGSPLHF. Here the CDR3 DNA reads TGTGCCAGCAGCAGCACCCCAGGATCACCCCTCCACTTT.

The CDR3 loop is CASSPKTGSGANVLTF. The CDR3 DNA is TGTGCCAGCAGCCCCAAGACAGGGTCTGGGGCCAACGTCCTGACTTTC. The V and J genes are TRBV9 and TRBJ2-6, with 7 positions matching TRBD1. The CDR3 contains 16 residues. V was clipped by 4 bases and J by 1 base; unmatched bases: 5. Germline lookup yields CDR1 SGDLS and CDR2 YYNGEE. Supplemented by reference TRBV9 and TRBJ2-6, the full variable domain reads DSGVTQTPKHLITATGQRVTLRCSPRSGDLSVYWYQQSLDQGLQFLIQYYNGEERAKGNILERFSAQQFPDLHSELNLSSLELGDSALYFCASSPKTGSGANVLTFGAGSRLTVL.